The clone carrying this T cell receptor beta chain was seen more than once but under ten times. Antigen: not known. The sample originates from a study of cytomegalovirus exposure and HLA in healthy donors. General study points: A few CMV-associated chains proved CMV antigen-specific in vitro.

Produced via immunoSEQ multiplex PCR; TCRdb's table is partial and in-frame only. The sample records some 63,000 clones, around 89% being singletons. Germline-derived CDR1 and CDR2 are SNHLY and FYNNEI. V lost 4 bases and J 1 base, leaving 13 bases between the germline ends. The CDR3 spans 15 residues. The sample taken for sequencing was PBMCs. This TCR came from a woman under 30 in good health and CMV-seronegative. This chain connects TRBV2 to TRBJ1-1; unclear D gene. CDR3 DNA sequence: TGTGCCAGCAGTGGCGGTTGGCTCAGGAACACTGAAGCTTTCTTT. This encodes CASSGGWLRNTEAFF.